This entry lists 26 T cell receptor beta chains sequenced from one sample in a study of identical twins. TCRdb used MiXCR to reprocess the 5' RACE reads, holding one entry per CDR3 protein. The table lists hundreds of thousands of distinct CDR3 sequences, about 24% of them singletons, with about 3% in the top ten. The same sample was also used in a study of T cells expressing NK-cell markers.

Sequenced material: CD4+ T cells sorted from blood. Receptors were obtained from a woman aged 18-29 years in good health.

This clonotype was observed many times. Written as DNA, the CDR3 is TGCGCCAGCAGCTTGGTTGCGGGGGGTGAAGGAGGGGCCAACGTCCTGACTTTC. This codes for CASSLVAGGEGGANVLTF. The chain links TRBV5-1 to TRBJ2-6; 8 bases agree with TRBD2. Germline CDR1 is SGHRS and CDR2 is YFSETQ. The CDR3 extends over 18 amino acids. J gave up 4 bases and V 0 bases, and 9 bases lay outside the gene matches.

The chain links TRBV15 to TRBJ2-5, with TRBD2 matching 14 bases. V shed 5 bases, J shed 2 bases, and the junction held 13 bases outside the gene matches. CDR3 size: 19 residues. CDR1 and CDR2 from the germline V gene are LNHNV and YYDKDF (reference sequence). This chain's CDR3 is CATSLRRLAGGTVQETQYF. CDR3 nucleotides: TGTGCCACCAGCCTACGAAGACTAGCGGGGGGGACGGTGCAAGAGACCCAGTACTTC.

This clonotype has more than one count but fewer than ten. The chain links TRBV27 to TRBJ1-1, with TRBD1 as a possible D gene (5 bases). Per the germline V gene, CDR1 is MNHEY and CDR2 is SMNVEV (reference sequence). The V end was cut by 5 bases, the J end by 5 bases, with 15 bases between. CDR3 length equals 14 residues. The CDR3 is CASSRGGAGTEAFF. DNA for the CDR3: TGTGCCAGCAGTCGGGGGGGAGCGGGTACTGAAGCTTTCTTT.

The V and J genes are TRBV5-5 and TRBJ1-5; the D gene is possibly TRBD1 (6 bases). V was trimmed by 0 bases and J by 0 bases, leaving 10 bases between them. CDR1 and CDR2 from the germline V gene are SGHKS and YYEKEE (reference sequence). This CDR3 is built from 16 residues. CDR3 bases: TGTGCCAGCAGCTTGGAAGGGGGATTTAGCAATCAGCCCCAGCATTTT. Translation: CASSLEGGFSNQPQHF.

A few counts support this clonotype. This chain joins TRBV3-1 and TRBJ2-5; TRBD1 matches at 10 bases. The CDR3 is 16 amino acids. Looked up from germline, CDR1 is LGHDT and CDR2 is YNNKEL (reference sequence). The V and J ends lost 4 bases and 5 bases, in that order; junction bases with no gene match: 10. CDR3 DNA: TGTGCCAGCAGCCCGCGACAGGGGGCGACGGGCGAGACCCAGTACTTC. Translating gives CASSPRQGATGETQYF.

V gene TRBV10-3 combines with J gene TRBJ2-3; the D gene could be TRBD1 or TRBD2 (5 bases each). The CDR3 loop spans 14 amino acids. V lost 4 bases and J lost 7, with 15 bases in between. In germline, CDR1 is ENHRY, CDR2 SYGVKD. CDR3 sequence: CAISGRDPLYTQYF. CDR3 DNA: TGTGCCATCAGTGGCCGGGACCCCCTCTATACGCAGTATTTT.

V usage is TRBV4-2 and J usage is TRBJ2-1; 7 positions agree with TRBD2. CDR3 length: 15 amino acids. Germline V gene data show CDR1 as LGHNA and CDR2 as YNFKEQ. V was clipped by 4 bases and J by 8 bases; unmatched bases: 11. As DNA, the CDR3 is TGTGCCAGCAGCCTGGGCCGGGGGGTGTCCGATGAGCAGTTCTTC. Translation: CASSLGRGVSDEQFF.

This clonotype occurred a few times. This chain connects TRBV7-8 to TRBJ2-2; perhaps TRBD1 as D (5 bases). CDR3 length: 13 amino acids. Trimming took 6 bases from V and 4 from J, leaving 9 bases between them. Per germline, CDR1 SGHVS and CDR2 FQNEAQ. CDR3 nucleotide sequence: TGTGCCAGCAGTTACAGGCCCACCGGGGAGCTGTTTTTT. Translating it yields CASSYRPTGELFF.

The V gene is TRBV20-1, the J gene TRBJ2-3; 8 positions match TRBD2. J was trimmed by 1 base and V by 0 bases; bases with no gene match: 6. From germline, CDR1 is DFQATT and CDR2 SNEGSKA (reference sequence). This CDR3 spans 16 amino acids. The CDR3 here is CSARDPSGGRTDTQYF. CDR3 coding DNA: TGCAGTGCTAGAGATCCCAGCGGGGGCCGCACAGATACGCAGTATTTT.

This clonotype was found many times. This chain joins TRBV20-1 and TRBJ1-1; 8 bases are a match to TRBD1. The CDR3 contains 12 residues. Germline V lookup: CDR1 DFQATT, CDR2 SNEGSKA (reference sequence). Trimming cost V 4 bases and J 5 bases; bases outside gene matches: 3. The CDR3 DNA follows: TGCAGTGCTAAGGACAGGGAGACTGAAGCTTTCTTT. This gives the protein CSAKDRETEAFF.

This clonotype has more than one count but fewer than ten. CDR3: CASSQDLRSYSNQPQHF. Here the CDR3 DNA reads TGCGCCAGCAGCCAAGATCTGCGGAGTTATAGCAATCAGCCCCAGCATTTT. V is TRBV4-1 and J is TRBJ1-5, with unresolved D. CDR3 length: 17 amino acids. Germline V CDR1 and CDR2: MGHRA, YSYEKL. Trimming pared 0 bases from V and 0 bases from J, leaving 12 bases between.

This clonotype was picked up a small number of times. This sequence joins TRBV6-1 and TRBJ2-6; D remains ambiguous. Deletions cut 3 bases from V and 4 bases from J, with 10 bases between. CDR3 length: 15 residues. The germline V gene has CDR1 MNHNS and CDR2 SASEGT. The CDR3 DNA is TGTGCCAGCAGTGAGATAGGGCCCGGGGCCAACGTCCTGACTTTC. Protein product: CASSEIGPGANVLTF.

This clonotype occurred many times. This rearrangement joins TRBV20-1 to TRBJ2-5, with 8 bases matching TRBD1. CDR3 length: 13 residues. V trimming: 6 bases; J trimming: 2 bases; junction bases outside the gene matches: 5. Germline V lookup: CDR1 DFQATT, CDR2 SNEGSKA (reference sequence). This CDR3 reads CSASRDRQETQYF. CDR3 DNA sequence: TGCAGTGCGTCCCGGGACAGGCAAGAGACCCAGTACTTC.

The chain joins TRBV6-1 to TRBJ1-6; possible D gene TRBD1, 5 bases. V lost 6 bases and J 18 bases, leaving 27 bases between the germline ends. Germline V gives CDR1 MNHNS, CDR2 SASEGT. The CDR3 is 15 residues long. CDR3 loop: CASSPSGTRRAVPHF. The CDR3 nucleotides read TGTGCCAGCAGCCCATCCGGGACGAGAAGAGCAGTCCCCCACTTT.

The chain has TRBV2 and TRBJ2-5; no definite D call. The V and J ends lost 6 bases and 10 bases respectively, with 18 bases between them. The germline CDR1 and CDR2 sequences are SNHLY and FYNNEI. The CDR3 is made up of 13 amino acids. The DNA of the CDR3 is TGTGCCAGCAGCAAAGCCCCGCGAACGGACCAGTACTTC. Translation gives CASSKAPRTDQYF.

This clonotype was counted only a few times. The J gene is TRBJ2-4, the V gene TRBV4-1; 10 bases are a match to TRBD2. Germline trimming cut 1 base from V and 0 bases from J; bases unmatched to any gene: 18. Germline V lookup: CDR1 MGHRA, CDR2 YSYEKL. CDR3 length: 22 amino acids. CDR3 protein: CASSQGFRGGLAGARAKNIQYF. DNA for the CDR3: TGCGCCAGCAGCCAAGGGTTTAGAGGAGGGCTAGCGGGAGCGAGAGCCAAAAACATTCAGTACTTC.

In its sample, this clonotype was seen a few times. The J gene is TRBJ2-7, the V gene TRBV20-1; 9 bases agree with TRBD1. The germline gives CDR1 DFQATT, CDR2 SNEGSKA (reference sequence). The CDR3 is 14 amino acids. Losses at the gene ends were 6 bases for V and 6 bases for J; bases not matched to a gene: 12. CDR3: CSASGTGIPTEQYF. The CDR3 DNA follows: TGCAGTGCCTCCGGGACAGGGATCCCCACCGAGCAGTACTTC.

In DNA form, the CDR3 reads TGCAGTGCTAGAGATCCGGCAGGGAGAGCCGCAGATACGCAGTATTTT. It is translated as CSARDPAGRAADTQYF. J is TRBJ2-3 and V is TRBV20-1; D is perhaps TRBD1 or TRBD2 (5 bases each). V lost 0 bases and J lost 4, with 17 bases in between. Germline CDR1 is DFQATT and CDR2 is SNEGSKA (reference sequence). The CDR3 spans 16 residues.

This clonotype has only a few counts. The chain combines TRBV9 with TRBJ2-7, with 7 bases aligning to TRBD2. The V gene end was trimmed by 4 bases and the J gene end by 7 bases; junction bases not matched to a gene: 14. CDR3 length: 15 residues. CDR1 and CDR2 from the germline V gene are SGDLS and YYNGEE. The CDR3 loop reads CASSPRASGLGEQYF. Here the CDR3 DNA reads TGTGCCAGCAGCCCCCGGGCTAGCGGCTTGGGGGAGCAGTACTTC.

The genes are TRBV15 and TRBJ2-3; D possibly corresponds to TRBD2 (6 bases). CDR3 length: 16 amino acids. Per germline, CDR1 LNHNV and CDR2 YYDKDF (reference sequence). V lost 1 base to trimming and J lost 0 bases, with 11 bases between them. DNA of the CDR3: TGTGCCACCAGCAGAGGTGGTAGCGGTAGCACAGATACGCAGTATTTT. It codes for CATSRGGSGSTDTQYF.

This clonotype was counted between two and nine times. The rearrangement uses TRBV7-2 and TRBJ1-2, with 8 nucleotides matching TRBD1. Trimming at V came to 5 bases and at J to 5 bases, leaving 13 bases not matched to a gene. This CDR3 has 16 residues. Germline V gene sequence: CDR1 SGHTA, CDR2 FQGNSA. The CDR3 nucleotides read TGTGCCAGCAGCGACCATGACAGGGGAGCCCTATATGGCTACACCTTC. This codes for CASSDHDRGALYGYTF.

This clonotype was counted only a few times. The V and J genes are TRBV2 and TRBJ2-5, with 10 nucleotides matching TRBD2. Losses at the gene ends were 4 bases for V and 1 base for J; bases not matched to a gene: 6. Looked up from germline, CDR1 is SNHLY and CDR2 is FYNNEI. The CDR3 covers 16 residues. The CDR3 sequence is CASSARRTSGQETQYF. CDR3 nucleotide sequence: TGTGCCAGCAGTGCCCGCCGGACTAGCGGCCAAGAGACCCAGTACTTC.

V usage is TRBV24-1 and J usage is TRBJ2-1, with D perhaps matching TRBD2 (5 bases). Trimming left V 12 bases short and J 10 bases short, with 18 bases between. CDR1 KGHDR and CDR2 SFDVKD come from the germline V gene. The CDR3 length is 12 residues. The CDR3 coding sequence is TGTGCCTCTCACGGACTCGCCTTAGAGCAGTTCTTC. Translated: CASHGLALEQFF.

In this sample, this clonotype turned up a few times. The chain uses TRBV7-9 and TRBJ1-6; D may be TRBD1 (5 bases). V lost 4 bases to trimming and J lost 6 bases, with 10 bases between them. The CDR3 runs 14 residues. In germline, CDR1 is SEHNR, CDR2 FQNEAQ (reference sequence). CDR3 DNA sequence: TGTGCCAGCAGCTCTACAGGATTTAATTCACCCCTCCACTTT. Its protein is CASSSTGFNSPLHF. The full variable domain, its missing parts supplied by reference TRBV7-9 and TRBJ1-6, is DTGVSQNPRHKITKRGQNVTFRCDPISEHNRLYWYRQTLGQGPEFLTYFQNEAQLEKSRLLSDRFSAERPKGSFSTLEIQRTEQGDSAMYLCASSSTGFNSPLHFGNGTRLTVT.

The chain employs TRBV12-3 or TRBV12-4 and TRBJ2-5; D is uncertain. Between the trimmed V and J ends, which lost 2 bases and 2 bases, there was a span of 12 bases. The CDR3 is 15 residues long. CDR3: CASSLFRPEQETQYF. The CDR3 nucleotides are TGTGCCAGCAGTTTATTCAGGCCAGAACAAGAGACCCAGTACTTC.

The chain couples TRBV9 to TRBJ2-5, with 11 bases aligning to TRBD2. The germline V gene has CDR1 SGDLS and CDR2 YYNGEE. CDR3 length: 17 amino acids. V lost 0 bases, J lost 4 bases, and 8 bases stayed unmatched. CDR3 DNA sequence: TGTGCCAGCAGCGTAGGTCTGCTAGCGGGAGGAGGAGAGACCCAGTACTTC. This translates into CASSVGLLAGGGETQYF.